The next 7 T cell receptor beta chains were all read from a single sample in a study of blood T cell repertoires in COVID-19. Some clones are missing from TCRdb's copy, which holds only in-frame ones; the method was immunoSEQ multiplex PCR. The sample yields over 35,000 clones, about 74% seen once. The source material was peripheral blood. The receptors originated from a man in his fifties or sixties with active COVID-19.

As DNA, the CDR3 is TGTGCCAGCAGTTTGACTAGCGGGGGGGCCAATACGCAGTATTTT. Translating gives CASSLTSGGANTQYF. This sequence joins TRBV6-5 and TRBJ2-3; 14 bases are a match to TRBD2. J lost 7 bases, V lost 4 bases, and 4 bases had no gene match. The CDR3 runs 15 residues. CDR1 is MNHEY and CDR2 is SVGAGI in the germline V gene.

This clone has a single count. The chain joins TRBV24-1 to TRBJ2-7; D is possibly TRBD2 (5 bases). Germline-derived CDR1 and CDR2 are KGHDR and SFDVKD. V was cut by 10 bases and J by 1 base, with 22 bases left in between. This CDR3 is built from 16 residues. The CDR3 loop reads CATPRRRPIGSYEQYF. CDR3 DNA: TGTGCCACGCCAAGGAGGCGGCCAATCGGATCCTACGAGCAGTACTTC.

This clone has a handful of counts. This CDR3 reads CASSPHRVGTEAFF. The CDR3 DNA reads TGTGCCAGCAGCCCCCACAGGGTTGGCACTGAAGCTTTCTTT. The rearrangement links TRBV7-9 to TRBJ1-1, with D possibly matching TRBD1 (6 bases). Trimming removed 5 bases at V and 4 bases at J, with 14 bases between. The CDR3 spans 14 residues. CDR1 is SEHNR, CDR2 FQNEAQ, per germline (reference sequence).

The chain employs TRBV7-2 and TRBJ1-6, with 7 bases identical to TRBD1. Germline CDR1 and CDR2: SGHTA and FQGNSA. The CDR3 contains 13 residues. Losses at the gene ends were 6 bases for V and 9 bases for J; bases not matched to a gene: 5. CDR3 nucleotide sequence: TGTGCCAGCAGTTATGGGACAGCTTCACCCCTCCACTTT. The encoded protein is CASSYGTASPLHF.

V gene TRBV7-2 combines with J gene TRBJ1-6, with D uncertain. The CDR3 loop spans 15 amino acids. Germline-derived CDR1 and CDR2 are SGHTA and FQGNSA. The germline V and J ends were trimmed by 7 bases and 7 bases, with 17 bases remaining between them. DNA for the CDR3: TGTGCCAGCAACCCCGGATTAGGAGGGAATTCACCCCTCCACTTT. The encoded protein is CASNPGLGGNSPLHF.

The chain carries TRBV6-6 and TRBJ1-4; no definite D call. The germline V gene encodes CDR1 MNHNY and CDR2 SVGAGI (reference sequence). This CDR3 spans 12 amino acids. The V gene lost 5 bases and the J gene lost 6 bases, with 7 bases spanning the gap. CDR3 amino acids: CASSLVDEKLFF. The CDR3 DNA reads TGTGCCAGCAGTCTCGTAGATGAAAAACTGTTTTTT.

This clone was observed once. The V gene is TRBV12-5, the J gene TRBJ2-5, with 8 positions matching TRBD2. Germline CDR1 LGHNT, CDR2 FRNRAP. The CDR3 runs to 15 residues. Trimming removed 0 bases from V and 2 bases from J; junction bases left unmatched: 2. The CDR3 protein is CASGLVPGGQETQYF. The CDR3 coding sequence is TGTGCTAGTGGTTTGGTACCGGGGGGGCAAGAGACCCAGTACTTC.